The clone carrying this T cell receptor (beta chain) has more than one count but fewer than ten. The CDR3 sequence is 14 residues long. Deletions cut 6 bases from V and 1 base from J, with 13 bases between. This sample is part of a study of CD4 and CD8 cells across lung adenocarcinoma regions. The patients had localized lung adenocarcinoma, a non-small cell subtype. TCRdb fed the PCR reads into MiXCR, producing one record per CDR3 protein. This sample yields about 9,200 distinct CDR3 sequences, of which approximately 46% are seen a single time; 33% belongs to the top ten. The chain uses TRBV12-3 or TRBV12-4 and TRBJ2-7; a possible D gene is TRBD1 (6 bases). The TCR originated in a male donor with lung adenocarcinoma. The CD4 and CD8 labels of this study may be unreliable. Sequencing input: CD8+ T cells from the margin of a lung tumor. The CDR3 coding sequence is TGTGCCAGCAGCCTCTACAGGGATTCCTACGAGCAGTACTTC. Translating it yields CASSLYRDSYEQYF.